This T cell receptor (beta chain) comes out of a study of T cells after yellow fever vaccination. Study at large: Preparation of the low-cell-number fractions used SMART-Seq v4 Ultra Low Input.

Study-wide results and caveats: Subsequent to the booster, the majority of primary-vaccination clones reappeared (96% CD4, 88% CD8).

Germline V lookup: CDR1 SEHNR, CDR2 FQNEAQ (reference sequence). The CDR3 sequence is 16 residues long. Trimming at V came to 1 base and at J to 0 bases, leaving 4 bases not matched to a gene. For TCR, cDNA came from 5'RACE template switching, which added a universal primer site and UMIs. TCRdb re-derived calls from the 5' RACE reads in MiXCR, one entry per CDR3 protein. The repertoire holds 400,000 to 650,000 distinct CDR3 sequences, with about a fifth as singletons. Notes on this clonotype: Its antigen remains unidentified.

The rearrangement uses TRBV7-9 and TRBJ2-3; TRBD1 matches 7 bases. This clonotype originated in a man younger than 35 who received the YFV17D yellow fever vaccine. Specimen: PBMCs, collected approximately 22 days after the first yellow fever vaccination. CDR3 nucleotides: TGTGCCAGCAGCTTAGGCAGGGGGTCTAGCACAGATACGCAGTATTTT. Translated: CASSLGRGSSTDTQYF.